These 22 T cell receptor beta chains were sequenced from one sample in a study of T-cell reconstitution after alpha-beta-depleted transplantation in children. Researchers prepared the TCRbeta library using unique molecular identifiers, the study reports. A single record per CDR3 protein comes from TCRdb applying MiXCR to the PCR reads. The repertoire holds approximately 400,000 distinct CDR3 sequences, with around 15% as singletons. The specimen comprised PBMCs, mostly from graft donor cells, sampled 360 days after TCRalphabeta/CD19-depleted stem cell transplant. Source of these receptors: a boy younger than two who had a stem cell transplant for Wiskott-Aldrich syndrome, so the T cells may come from the graft donor.

V and J are TRBV12-3 or TRBV12-4 and TRBJ2-1; no definite D call. V was trimmed by 3 bases and J by 8 bases, leaving 8 bases between them. CDR3 size: 12 residues. CDR3 in amino acids: CASSFSTHEQFF. CDR3 DNA: TGTGCCAGCAGTTTCAGCACACATGAGCAGTTCTTC.

The genes are TRBV5-1 and TRBJ1-1; D remains unclear. Germline V gives CDR1 SGHRS, CDR2 YFSETQ. The CDR3 length is 13 residues. V shed 4 bases and J shed 0 bases, with 7 bases lying between them. The CDR3 reads CASSVVMNTEAFF. Written as DNA, the CDR3 is TGCGCCAGCAGCGTAGTCATGAACACTGAAGCTTTCTTT.

The gene calls are TRBV30 and TRBJ2-7; D perhaps matches TRBD2 (5 bases). Germline loops: CDR1 GTSNPN, CDR2 SVGIG (reference sequence). This CDR3 is 12 amino acids long. Trimming removed 2 bases from V and 4 bases from J, with 9 bases in between. The CDR3 DNA reads TGTGCCTGGAGTACCGGGATATACGAGCAGTACTTC. Encoded protein: CAWSTGIYEQYF.

This clonotype occurred many times. The gene calls are TRBV10-3 and TRBJ2-7, with 8 bases lining up with TRBD2. The CDR3 sequence is 13 residues long. V was clipped by 3 bases and J by 7 bases; unmatched bases: 5. Germline CDR1 and CDR2: ENHRY and SYGVKD. The CDR3 sequence is CAISDLAGREQYF. The CDR3 DNA reads TGTGCCATCAGTGACCTAGCGGGTCGGGAGCAGTACTTC.

The sample holds many counts of this clonotype. The CDR3 nucleotides read TGCAGCGCGTTGGGGACAGGGGGCTCCTACAATGAGCAGTTCTTC. Its translation is CSALGTGGSYNEQFF. V is TRBV29-1 and J is TRBJ2-1; 11 bases agree with TRBD1. Trimming at V came to 7 bases and at J to 0 bases, leaving 5 bases not matched to a gene. The CDR3 has 15 amino acids. Germline CDR1 SQVTM, CDR2 ANQGSEA.

The J gene is TRBJ2-1, the V gene TRBV7-9, with 9 nucleotides matching TRBD2. This CDR3 is 15 amino acids long. J lost 4 bases, V lost 4 bases, and 5 bases had no gene match. The V gene's germline CDR1 is SEHNR and CDR2 FQNEAQ (reference sequence). Here the CDR3 DNA reads TGTGCCAGCAGCTCGGGACTAGCTTTATACAATGAGCAGTTCTTC. This encodes CASSSGLALYNEQFF.

This clonotype showed up just a few times. J is TRBJ2-7 and V is TRBV12-3 or TRBV12-4; no reliable D call. Trimming took 5 bases from V and 0 from J, leaving 11 bases between them. The CDR3 spans 14 residues. CDR3 nucleotide sequence: TGTGCCAGCAGTAAGGGCACAGTCTCCTACGAGCAGTACTTC. Its protein is CASSKGTVSYEQYF.

J is TRBJ2-3 and V is TRBV24-1; no clear D gene. The ends were cut back, 5 bases at V and 2 bases at J, with 7 bases in the middle. The CDR3 has 13 residues. CDR1 is KGHDR and CDR2 is SFDVKD in the germline V gene. Written as DNA, the CDR3 is TGTGCCACCAGTGCCCCCTACACAGATACGCAGTATTTT. It translates to CATSAPYTDTQYF.

The gene calls are TRBV10-2 and TRBJ1-5; a possible D gene is TRBD1 (5 bases). The CDR3 loop spans 17 amino acids. V was shortened by 11 bases and J by 0 bases, with 23 bases between the two germline ends. CDR1 is WSHSY, CDR2 SAAADI, per germline. CDR3 residues: CAVSVDRVGDSNQPQHF. The CDR3, as DNA: TGCGCCGTCAGCGTAGACCGTGTGGGGGATAGCAATCAGCCCCAGCATTTT.

This clonotype has more than one count but fewer than ten. This chain links TRBV29-1 with TRBJ2-5; D unclear. The CDR3 sequence is 13 residues long. Trimming shortened V by 2 bases and J by 1 base, and 8 bases separated the two germline ends. Germline assignment: CDR1 SQVTM and CDR2 ANQGSEA. As DNA, the CDR3 is TGCAGCGTTGAATCTAGGATCCAAGAGACCCAGTACTTC. This gives the protein CSVESRIQETQYF.

This clonotype was detected only a few times. The V gene is TRBV7-9, the J gene TRBJ2-6, with D unresolved. Germline assignment: CDR1 SEHNR and CDR2 FQNEAQ (reference sequence). V lost 1 base, J lost 2 bases, and 6 bases lay in between. This CDR3 region has 15 residues. In nucleotides, the CDR3 is TGTGCCAGCAGCTTAGACGCAGCTGGGGCCAACGTCCTGACTTTC. Protein sequence: CASSLDAAGANVLTF.

The gene calls are TRBV28 and TRBJ2-7; tentatively, D is TRBD2 (6 bases). Per the germline V gene, CDR1 is MDHEN and CDR2 is SYDVKM. Trimming removed 6 bases from V and 7 bases from J, with 13 bases in between. The CDR3 consists of 12 residues. CDR3 nucleotide sequence: TGTGCCAGCAGGACTAGGTGGCGGGAGCAGTACTTC. Its translation is CASRTRWREQYF.

This clonotype was seen more than once but under ten times. The chain recombines TRBV6-1 with TRBJ2-3; the match to TRBD2 covers 12 bases. CDR1 MNHNS and CDR2 SASEGT come from the germline V gene. V lost 6 bases, J lost 9 bases, and 10 bases stayed unmatched. CDR3 size: 15 residues. CDR3 sequence (DNA): TGTGCCAGCAGCCCCTCTAGCGGGGGGGCCGAAACGCAGTATTTT. Protein product: CASSPSSGGAETQYF.

The chain links TRBV29-1 to TRBJ2-3; D assignment may be TRBD1 or TRBD2 (5 bases each). This CDR3 contains 14 residues. The germline V and J ends were trimmed by 4 bases and 2 bases, with 13 bases remaining between them. Germline loops: CDR1 SQVTM, CDR2 ANQGSEA. Here the CDR3 reads CSVATRGTTDTQYF. CDR3 coding DNA: TGCAGCGTTGCCACCCGAGGGACCACAGATACGCAGTATTTT.

The chain couples TRBV4-1 to TRBJ2-7; no clear D. The CDR3 consists of 14 residues. Germline V gene sequence: CDR1 MGHRA, CDR2 YSYEKL. V lost 4 bases to trimming and J lost 1 base, with 11 bases between them. CDR3 sequence reads: CASSRRLLSYEQYF. The CDR3 DNA reads TGCGCCAGCAGCCGGCGACTGTTATCCTACGAGCAGTACTTC.

This clonotype has a handful of counts. The chain combines TRBV3-1 with TRBJ2-3; TRBD1 matches 9 bases. Germline CDR1 and CDR2: LGHDT and YNNKEL (reference sequence). The CDR3 covers 15 residues. After removal of 5 bases from V and 4 bases from J, the junction contained 7 bases not matched to a gene. The CDR3: CASSDDRGYPDTQYF. CDR3 nucleotide sequence: TGTGCCAGCAGCGATGACAGGGGGTACCCAGATACGCAGTATTTT.

The J gene is TRBJ1-6, the V gene TRBV11-1; a possible D gene is TRBD1 (6 bases). Trimming removed 1 base from V and 7 bases from J, with 8 bases in between. Germline CDR1 SGHAT, CDR2 FQDESV (reference sequence). The CDR3 covers 14 residues. CDR3 amino acids: CASSLEGGNSPLHF. Written as DNA, the CDR3 is TGTGCCAGCAGCTTAGAAGGGGGGAATTCACCCCTCCACTTT.

This clonotype turned up a few times. The rearrangement joins TRBV24-1 to TRBJ2-1; 7 bases are shared with TRBD1. This CDR3 contains 14 residues. The V gene end was trimmed by 1 base and the J gene end by 9 bases; junction bases not matched to a gene: 5. Germline-derived CDR1 and CDR2 are KGHDR and SFDVKD. The CDR3 region has the DNA TGTGCCACCAGTGATTTCCCCCCAGGGGGTGAGCAGTTCTTC. As protein: CATSDFPPGGEQFF.

This clonotype appeared a few times. The CDR3 is CASSLLAPPYEQYF. CDR3 DNA: TGTGCCAGCAGTTTACTAGCGCCACCCTACGAGCAGTACTTC. The V call is TRBV12-3 or TRBV12-4, the J call TRBJ2-7; a weak D match, TRBD2 (6 bases). Trimming removed 2 bases at V and 2 bases at J, with 10 bases between. This CDR3 contains 14 residues.

The rearrangement joins TRBV20-1 to TRBJ2-5; D is perhaps TRBD2 (8 bases). CDR3 length: 16 amino acids. With 0 bases removed from V and 5 bases from J, the gap between germline ends came to 19 bases. Looked up from germline, CDR1 is DFQATT and CDR2 is SNEGSKA (reference sequence). CDR3 sequence reads: CSARDWTGGGRETQYF. Here the CDR3 DNA reads TGCAGTGCTAGAGATTGGACGGGAGGGGGCCGGGAGACCCAGTACTTC.

The V gene is TRBV6-5, the J gene TRBJ2-3, with D unclear. The CDR3 loop spans 13 amino acids. With 2 bases removed from V and 4 bases from J, the gap between germline ends came to 7 bases. Germline V CDR1 and CDR2: MNHEY, SVGAGI. The DNA for the CDR3 is TGTGCCAGCAGTTACGGCTGGGCAGATACGCAGTATTTT. Amino acids: CASSYGWADTQYF.

In regard to this clonotype: A read error may be the cause here, since a much bigger clone is one base away. The chain uses TRBV12-3 or TRBV12-4 and TRBJ1-3; D not resolved. The CDR3 runs to 14 residues. The chain's CDR3 is CASSLNTDGNTTYF. The CDR3 DNA sequence: TGTGCCAGCAGCTTGAACACCGATGGAAACACCACATATTTT.